This T cell receptor beta chain came from a study of T-cell reconstitution after alpha-beta-depleted transplantation in children. Study conclusions and caveats: Surviving recipient T cells and thymic progenitors underlay high day-60 TCRbeta diversity in some patients.

Comment on this clonotype: Its antigen is currently unknown.

The TCRbeta library incorporated unique molecular identifiers. In TCRdb, the PCR reads were re-called with MiXCR into one record per CDR3 protein. The table lists 530,000 or so distinct CDR3 sequences, 25% to 30% of them singletons. CDR3 length: 15 residues. V lost 0 bases and J lost 1, with 11 bases in between. The germline V gene has CDR1 DFQATT and CDR2 SNEGSKA (reference sequence). This chain joins TRBV20-1 and TRBJ2-3; maybe TRBD2 (6 bases). The receptor's source is a boy in the first two years of life with Wiskott-Aldrich syndrome, due to receive a stem cell transplant. The input for sequencing was PBMCs, taken before TCRalphabeta/CD19-depleted stem cell transplant. CDR3 loop: CSARDPASGTDTQYF. The DNA of the CDR3 is TGCAGTGCTAGAGATCCAGCTAGCGGCACAGATACGCAGTATTTT.